Described below is a single T cell receptor beta chain sequence and its context. The antigen is not known. Clones were read by immunoSEQ multiplex PCR, and TCRdb kept only the in-frame ones, dropping some. Of roughly 28,000 clones in the sample, approximately 95% are singletons; the top ten hold 4.9%. This sample is drawn from a study of T cells in tuberculosis. Study background: A South African cohort included IGRA-negative adolescents, latently infected IGRA-positive adolescents and adults with active tuberculosis.

General observations from the study: Smaller alpha distances in active tuberculosis partly reflected shorter CDR3-alpha lengths.

The trim removed 0 bases at V and 8 bases at J, leaving 0 bases unmatched. The germline V gene has CDR1 SGDLS and CDR2 YYNGEE. The CDR3 runs to 14 residues. The TCR sequence derives from a donor aged 10-30 years with latent tuberculosis or without tuberculosis infection. The sample consisted of PBMCs. The chain joins TRBV9 to TRBJ1-6, with 9 bases that match TRBD1. In nucleotides, the CDR3 is TGTGCCAGCAGCGTAGGGGACAGGGATTCACCCCTCCACTTT. Amino acids: CASSVGDRDSPLHF.